This entry features one T cell receptor beta chain sequence. Its target is unknown. A read error may produce the germline difference seen at one junction end. This entry is derived from a study of cytomegalovirus exposure and HLA in healthy donors. Only in-frame clones appear in the TCRdb table, and some are missing; sequencing was by immunoSEQ multiplex PCR. The data contain some 160,000 clones, approximately 90% of them singletons. Study results and caveats: According to reports, the classifier identified cytomegalovirus status with high specificity and sensitivity. The finding came from a later analysis; first-cohort TCR clusters tended to co-occur in the 110 or so validation repertoires. A few chains tied to CMV proved CMV antigen-specific in vitro.

Germline V CDR1 and CDR2: SGHTA, FQGNSA. The CDR3 spans 13 residues. This clonotype originated in a man younger than 35 in good health and CMV-seronegative. The gene calls are TRBV7-2 and TRBJ2-5, with D tentatively TRBD2 (6 bases). What was sequenced was PBMCs. As DNA, the CDR3 is TGTGCCAGCAGCGCTAGCGTACAAGAGATCCAGTACTTC. Its translation: CASSASVQEIQYF.